A single sample is the source of the 23 T cell receptor beta chains below, sequenced in a study of T-cell memory formation after mild COVID-19. TCRdb itself ran the 5' RACE reads through MiXCR, one entry per CDR3 protein. The sample shows 240,000 or so distinct CDR3 sequences, roughly 9.4% of them seen only once. The specimen was PBMCs or a T cell subset sorted from them (not recorded which). The origin of the receptors is a man aged 18-30 years who had mild COVID-19 (a few samples of this study predate the infection). Cell type and time point are not known.

The chain joins TRBV12-3 or TRBV12-4 to TRBJ1-2, with D possibly TRBD1 on 5 matching bases. Trimming left V 3 bases short and J 1 base short, with 18 bases between. The length of the CDR3 is 17 residues. The CDR3 DNA reads TGTGCCAGCAGTTTGACCCCCGGAGGGGCCAATAACTATGGCTACACCTTC. Its protein product is CASSLTPGGANNYGYTF.

V usage is TRBV29-1 and J usage is TRBJ2-4; no clear D. The CDR3 extends over 13 amino acids. Germline assignment: CDR1 SQVTM and CDR2 ANQGSEA. V was cut by 6 bases and J by 1 base, with 10 bases left in between. This CDR3 is CSVLDSAKNIQYF. In nucleotides, the CDR3 is TGCAGCGTCTTAGATTCGGCCAAAAACATTCAGTACTTC.

This clonotype was seen only a few times. The genes are TRBV7-8 and TRBJ2-3; D possibly corresponds to TRBD2 (5 bases). The germline V and J ends were trimmed by 4 bases and 7 bases, with 18 bases remaining between them. There are 15 residues in the CDR3. Looked up from germline, CDR1 is SGHVS and CDR2 is FQNEAQ. In DNA, the CDR3 is TGTGCCAGCAGCTCTCGGACTGCCTACACGAATACGCAGTATTTT. Translating gives CASSSRTAYTNTQYF.

The chain recombines TRBV7-2 with TRBJ1-2; TRBD1 matches 11 bases. Trimming at V came to 3 bases and at J to 7 bases, leaving 4 bases not matched to a gene. The CDR3 totals 14 residues. The germline V gene encodes CDR1 SGHTA and CDR2 FQGNSA. As DNA, the CDR3 is TGTGCCAGCAGCTTGTCCGGGACAGGGGGTGGCTACACCTTC. Protein: CASSLSGTGGGYTF. Supplemented by reference TRBV7-2 and TRBJ1-2, the full variable domain reads GAGVSQSPSNKVTEKGKDVELRCDPISGHTALYWYRQSLGQGLEFLIYFQGNSAPDKSGLPSDRFSAERTGGSVSTLTIQRTQQEDSAVYLCASSLSGTGGGYTFGSGTRLTVV.

The CDR3 DNA follows: TGTGCCAGCAGTTTAGTCGGTGATGGGCGCGAGCAGTACGTC. Translated: CASSLVGDGREQYV. The chain couples TRBV27 to TRBJ2-7; D remains unclear. Germline-derived CDR1 and CDR2 are MNHEY and SMNVEV (reference sequence). The CDR3 spans 14 residues. V was clipped by 2 bases and J by 6 bases, with 14 bases between them.

V usage is TRBV5-1 and J usage is TRBJ2-1; TRBD2 agrees at 11 bases. CDR3 size: 15 residues. J was trimmed by 7 bases and V by 4 bases; bases with no gene match: 7. Germline V gene data show CDR1 as SGHRS and CDR2 as YFSETQ. Here the CDR3 reads CASSRTGTSGNEQFF. DNA of the CDR3: TGCGCCAGCAGCCGTACCGGGACTAGCGGTAATGAGCAGTTCTTC.

This clonotype was picked up many times. The J gene is TRBJ2-3, the V gene TRBV2; TRBD2 agrees at 8 bases. Germline V gene lookup returns CDR1 SNHLY and CDR2 FYNNEI. The V gene end was trimmed by 6 bases and the J gene end by 8 bases; junction bases not matched to a gene: 13. This CDR3 spans 15 amino acids. CDR3 loop: CASSREGPRVGTQYF. CDR3 sequence (DNA): TGTGCCAGCAGCCGGGAGGGACCGCGCGTCGGTACGCAGTATTTT. The full variable domain, completed using reference TRBV2 and TRBJ2-3, is EPEVTQTPSHQVTQMGQEVILRCVPISNHLYFYWYRQILGQKVEFLVSFYNNEISEKSEIFDDQFSVERPDGSNFTLKIRSTKLEDSAMYFCASSREGPRVGTQYFGPGTRLTVL.

This clonotype was detected many times. This sequence joins TRBV20-1 and TRBJ1-2, with D possibly TRBD1 on 5 matching bases. This CDR3 region has 15 residues. Germline CDR1 DFQATT, CDR2 SNEGSKA (reference sequence). With 3 bases removed from V and 0 bases from J, the gap between germline ends came to 14 bases. The CDR3 DNA is TGCAGTGCTAGGGGAGGGGACGGGGCTAACTATGGCTACACCTTC. Protein: CSARGGDGANYGYTF.

This clonotype showed up just a few times. This chain connects TRBV5-1 to TRBJ2-5, with TRBD2 identical over 9 bases. The V gene end was trimmed by 3 bases and the J gene end by 3 bases; junction bases not matched to a gene: 3. Per the germline V gene, CDR1 is SGHRS and CDR2 is YFSETQ. CDR3 length: 14 amino acids. The CDR3 DNA reads as TGCGCCAGCAGCTCCCGACTAGCGGAAGAGACCCAGTACTTC. Translated: CASSSRLAEETQYF. The entire variable domain, with the rest obtained from reference TRBV5-1 and TRBJ2-5, is as follows: KAGVTQTPRYLIKTRGQQVTLSCSPISGHRSVSWYQQTPGQGLQFLFEYFSETQRNKGNFPGRFSGRQFSNSRSEMNVSTLELGDSALYLCASSSRLAEETQYFGPGTRLLVL.

This chain uses TRBV7-9 with TRBJ1-2; no definite D call. Germline values: CDR1 SEHNR, CDR2 FQNEAQ (reference sequence). The V gene lost 3 bases and the J gene lost 4 bases, with 21 bases spanning the gap. The CDR3 has 17 residues. In nucleotides, the CDR3 is TGTGCCAGCAGCTTCGATCCCAGCGCGGATGGTTCCTATGGCTACACCTTC. Protein: CASSFDPSADGSYGYTF.

This clonotype turned up a few times. The chain recombines TRBV5-1 with TRBJ2-3; D unclear. Germline CDR1 is SGHRS and CDR2 is YFSETQ. The CDR3 has 14 amino acids. The V gene lost 0 bases and the J gene lost 5 bases, with 10 bases spanning the gap. The CDR3 reads CASSLGTVVDTQYF. The CDR3, as DNA: TGCGCCAGCAGCTTGGGGACGGTCGTAGATACGCAGTATTTT.

This chain links TRBV11-2 with TRBJ2-5; possibly TRBD1 or TRBD2 for D (6 bases each). In germline, CDR1 is SGHAT, CDR2 FQNNGV. Trimming cost V 10 bases and J 3 bases, with 15 bases left between them. The CDR3 is 13 residues long. Here the CDR3 DNA reads TGTGCCACCGAGGGGGGAGGAGAAGAGACCCAGTACTTC. Translation gives CATEGGGEETQYF.

This clonotype was detected many times. This rearrangement joins TRBV12-3 or TRBV12-4 to TRBJ1-6; no definite D call. This CDR3 spans 14 amino acids. The V gene lost 6 bases and the J gene lost 0 bases, with 6 bases spanning the gap. The CDR3 is CASSLSSYNSPLHF. The CDR3 region has the DNA TGTGCCAGCAGCTTAAGCTCCTATAATTCACCCCTCCACTTT.

The chain is built from TRBV20-1 and TRBJ2-1; 9 bases are a match to TRBD2. CDR1 and CDR2 (germline): DFQATT, SNEGSKA (reference sequence). The V gene end was trimmed by 7 bases and the J gene end by 4 bases; junction bases not matched to a gene: 8. The CDR3 totals 14 residues. CDR3 nucleotide sequence: TGCAGTGGGAAACTAGCGGGCCTTTACAATGAGCAGTTCTTC. Translation gives CSGKLAGLYNEQFF.

The V and J genes are TRBV18 and TRBJ2-7; 8 nucleotides agree with TRBD1. There are 15 residues in the CDR3. The germline V gene encodes CDR1 KGHSH and CDR2 LQKENI. Losses at the gene ends were 1 base for V and 2 bases for J; bases not matched to a gene: 4. CDR3 DNA sequence: TGTGCCAGCTCACCACGACAGGGGAGAGCCTACGAGCAGTACTTC. Translation: CASSPRQGRAYEQYF.

The rearrangement uses TRBV6-2 or TRBV6-3 and TRBJ2-1; 8 nucleotides agree with TRBD2. This CDR3 region has 14 residues. The germline V gene encodes CDR1 MNHEY and CDR2 SVGEGT. Unmatched junction bases numbered 7, after V lost 6 bases and J lost 6 bases. The CDR3 DNA sequence: TGTGCCAGCAGCCGGACGGGACTAGGCAATGAGCAGTTCTTC. Its protein product is CASSRTGLGNEQFF.

This clonotype was detected a few times. The V call is TRBV24-1, the J call TRBJ2-3, with a tentative D call TRBD2 (6 bases). V dropped 9 bases and J dropped 6 bases, with 15 bases sitting between them. The CDR3 is made up of 13 amino acids. CDR1 and CDR2 from the germline V gene are KGHDR and SFDVKD. The CDR3 DNA reads as TGTGCCACCCAGCCGTCGGGGGACGATACGCAGTATTTT. Its translation: CATQPSGDDTQYF.

This clonotype qualifies as medium-sized. The V and J genes are TRBV7-2 and TRBJ2-6; the match to TRBD1 covers 7 bases. J gave up 1 base and V 4 bases, and 13 bases lay outside the gene matches. Germline lookup yields CDR1 SGHTA and CDR2 FQGNSA. This CDR3 is 19 amino acids long. The CDR3 here is CASSSEGAGITSGANVLTF. The DNA for the CDR3 is TGTGCCAGCAGCTCAGAGGGGGCAGGGATCACTTCTGGGGCCAACGTCCTGACTTTC. Looking up the rest from reference TRBV7-2 and TRBJ2-6 gives the full variable domain: GAGVSQSPSNKVTEKGKDVELRCDPISGHTALYWYRQSLGQGLEFLIYFQGNSAPDKSGLPSDRFSAERTGGSVSTLTIQRTQQEDSAVYLCASSSEGAGITSGANVLTFGAGSRLTVL.

The CDR3 nucleotides are TGTGCCAGCAGTTACCTCACAGGGGGCCAAGAGACCCAGTACTTC. This sequence encodes CASSYLTGGQETQYF. The V call is TRBV6-5, the J call TRBJ2-5, with 8 nucleotides matching TRBD1. Trimming took 2 bases from V and 1 from J; bases not matched to a gene: 3. CDR3 length: 15 amino acids. CDR1 is MNHEY and CDR2 is SVGAGI in the germline V gene.

The CDR3 loop is CASSLQGSVGEKLFF. In DNA form, the CDR3 reads TGCGCCAGCAGCCTTCAGGGAAGTGTCGGCGAAAAACTGTTTTTT. The chain joins TRBV5-1 to TRBJ1-4, with a possible D match to TRBD1 (5 bases). CDR3 size: 15 residues. V lost 4 bases to trimming and J lost 8 bases, with 18 bases between them. Per the germline V gene, CDR1 is SGHRS and CDR2 is YFSETQ. Variable domain in full (rest from reference TRBV5-1 and TRBJ1-4): KAGVTQTPRYLIKTRGQQVTLSCSPISGHRSVSWYQQTPGQGLQFLFEYFSETQRNKGNFPGRFSGRQFSNSRSEMNVSTLELGDSALYLCASSLQGSVGEKLFFGSGTQLSVL.

The table lists this clonotype with a few counts. This chain connects TRBV4-1 to TRBJ1-1; D gene uncertain. The V and J ends lost 0 bases and 3 bases respectively, with 8 bases between them. Looked up from germline, CDR1 is MGHRA and CDR2 is YSYEKL. The length of the CDR3 is 14 residues. Written as DNA, the CDR3 is TGCGCCAGCAGCCAAGATCGTAGATACACTGAAGCTTTCTTT. Protein sequence: CASSQDRRYTEAFF.

This clonotype was counted only a few times. The chain recombines TRBV6-5 with TRBJ1-2, with 9 bases lining up with TRBD1. This CDR3 has 15 residues. CDR1 and CDR2 (germline): MNHEY, SVGAGI. The junction had 6 bases not matched to a gene; V was cut back by 6 bases and J by 1 base. The chain's CDR3 is CASRNPGQGNYGYTF. CDR3 in DNA: TGTGCCAGCAGAAATCCGGGACAGGGTAACTATGGCTACACCTTC.

The J gene is TRBJ1-2, the V gene TRBV7-2; 9 bases fit TRBD1. The CDR3 is 15 residues long. Per the germline V gene, CDR1 is SGHTA and CDR2 is FQGNSA. With 4 bases clipped from V and 8 bases from J, the junction kept 11 bases outside the gene matches. The CDR3 loop is CASSSQQGAVGGYTF. CDR3 bases: TGTGCCAGCAGCTCCCAACAGGGGGCGGTTGGAGGCTACACCTTC.